This TCR beta chain came from a study of blood T cell repertoires in COVID-19. Background on the study: Spain, Italy and the United States supplied samples that represented acute and convalescent COVID-19. T cells, B-cell-depleted T cells, or PBMCs provided the cDNA or gDNA that served as material.

Per the authors' pipeline: Quantification of nucleated cells was approximated via reference gene primer amplification. Only in-frame clones appear in the TCRdb table, and some are missing; sequencing was by immunoSEQ multiplex PCR. That table is the source of V, J and clone size, and D and trimming were worked out from the DNA. The data show 45,000 or so clones, 80% seen once. This CDR3 comprises 17 residues. V was clipped by 6 bases and J by 5 bases; unmatched bases: 14. Germline V gene lookup returns CDR1 SGHTA and CDR2 FQGTGA. Sequences were obtained from peripheral blood. The rearrangement links TRBV7-3 to TRBJ2-1; TRBD2 aligns across 9 bases. The clonotype originates from a man between 70 and 80 years old with acute or convalescent COVID-19. Written as DNA, the CDR3 is TGTGCCAGCAGTCCCGGGACTAGCCCGTTTGGTGACAATGAGCAGTTCTTC. Its protein product is CASSPGTSPFGDNEQFF.